This T cell receptor beta chain was found in a study of a mutant IDH1 vaccine in newly diagnosed glioma. Whole-study context: Patients had received radiotherapy, temozolomide, or both previously, most receiving both.

Sequenced by immunoSEQ multiplex PCR; TCRdb stores in-frame clones only, minus some. There are around 92,000 clones in the sample; approximately 90% occur only once, and approximately 0.58% lies in the top ten. The time point denotes: baseline, week 1 (first vaccination visit). Treatment in this sample: pre-vaccination baseline after standard-of-care therapy. New astrocytomas of WHO grade 3 or 4 that were IDH1-mutant and ATRX-lost were found in the donors. The germline gives CDR1 SGHNT, CDR2 YYREEE (reference sequence). This CDR3 has 16 residues. With 0 bases removed from V and 3 bases from J, the gap between germline ends came to 15 bases.

The TCR comes from a woman in her 50s with glioma. Specimen: PBMCs, collected from a glioma patient treated with radiotherapy, temozolomide or both. The rearrangement uses TRBV5-4 and TRBJ2-5; D is possibly TRBD2 (6 bases). The CDR3 region is CASSLVIGGIKETQYF. In DNA form, the CDR3 reads TGTGCCAGCAGCTTGGTGATCGGGGGAATCAAAGAGACCCAGTACTTC.